This TCR beta chain is drawn from a study of blood T cell repertoires in COVID-19. Original methodology: Cell counts per sample came from amplifying reference gene primers. TCRdb keeps only in-frame clones here, not all; method: immunoSEQ multiplex PCR. V, J and clone size reflect that table, while D and trimming were determined from the DNA. The sample includes about 150,000 clones, about 88% seen only once; the top ten take about 7.3%. Two negative PCRs, clearance, or symptom resolution were required of recovered Cohort 3 donors. The CDR3 runs to 15 residues. The sequence derives from a man aged 50-59 years who had recovered from COVID-19. What was sequenced was PBMCs or T cells enriched from blood (not recorded which). This chain connects TRBV21-1 to TRBJ1-2. TRBV21-1 is designated a pseudogene. The CDR3 protein is CATNVVPPGDYGYTF. The CDR3 bases are TGTGCCACCAACGTGGTACCCCCCGGTGACTATGGCTACACCTTC.